These T cell receptor beta chains were read from a single sample in a study of graft-versus-host responses after intestinal transplantation. TCRdb keeps only in-frame clones here, not all; method: immunoSEQ multiplex PCR. The sample shows 60,000 to 80,000 clones, less than 95% of them seen only once. These receptors' antigens are unknown. The sequences come from unstimulated CD8+ T cells sorted from spleen or lymph node cells, collected before intestinal transplant. These receptors originate from a human donor who received an intestinal transplant. CDR3s include the opening cysteine and the closing phenylalanine or tryptophan. The D gene is left open where the match is weak. Clone size is shown for a subset of rows, as once, few, many or a class of expanded clone.

j_call v_call cdr3_length d_call clone_size cdr3_aa cdr3_nt
TRBJ2-7 TRBV21-1 15 . . CASSNGDRGTNEQYF TGTGCCAGCAGCAATGGGGACAGGGGAACCAACGAGCAGTACTTC
TRBJ2-7 TRBV7-9 14 TRBD2 . CASSSSGGTYEQYF TGTGCCAGCAGCTCTAGCGGGGGAACCTACGAGCAGTACTTC
TRBJ2-1 TRBV6-4 14 . . CASREGGDWDEQFF TGTGCCAGTCGTGAAGGGGGGGATTGGGATGAGCAGTTCTTC
TRBJ1-1 TRBV6-4 15 TRBD1 once CASSSPMSGGTEAFF TGTGCCAGCAGCTCCCCCATGTCAGGGGGCACTGAAGCTTTCTTT
TRBJ2-1 TRBV27 13 . . CASSLGGSREQFF TGTGCCAGCAGTTTAGGCGGCTCTCGTGAGCAGTTCTTC
TRBJ1-2 TRBV9 16 . . CASSASPQGQLGGYTF TGTGCCAGCAGCGCGAGTCCACAGGGTCAACTTGGTGGCTACACCTTC
TRBJ1-2 TRBV7-9 14 . . CASSLLAGPYGYTF TGTGCCAGCAGCTTACTTGCGGGCCCCTATGGCTACACCTTC
TRBJ2-7 TRBV15 13 . . CATSRANSGEQYF TGTGCCACCAGCAGAGCCAATTCGGGGGAGCAGTACTTC
TRBJ1-1 TRBV5-4 12 . . CASTGGGTEAFF TGTGCCAGCACCGGGGGGGGGACTGAAGCTTTCTTT
TRBJ1-1 TRBV29-1 14 . . CSSGGPLGNTEAFF TGCAGTTCTGGCGGTCCTCTGGGGAACACTGAAGCTTTCTTT
TRBJ2-4 TRBV5-6 14 . . CASSPGHSKNIQYF TGTGCCAGCAGCCCCGGACACTCCAAAAACATTCAGTACTTC
TRBJ2-5 TRBV10-1 10 . . CASSRDSQYF TGCGCCAGCAGTAGGGACTCCCAGTACTTC
TRBJ1-3 TRBV7-8 16 TRBD1 once CASSLAPTGVRNTIYF TGTGCCAGCAGCTTAGCCCCGACAGGGGTCCGCAACACCATATATTTT
TRBJ1-2 TRBV7-9 15 TRBD1 once CASSLGGTGYNGYTF TGTGCCAGCAGCTTAGGGGGGACAGGGTATAATGGCTACACCTTC
TRBJ1-1 TRBV5-4 11 . . CASSQGAEAFF TGTGCCAGCAGTCAGGGCGCTGAAGCTTTCTTT
TRBJ1-5 TRBV7-2 15 . . CASSLPDSLGQPQHF TGTGCCAGCAGTCTACCGGACAGCCTGGGTCAGCCCCAGCATTTT
TRBJ1-1 TRBV6-6 16 TRBD1 . CASSAPRQGPNTEAFF TGTGCCAGTAGTGCACCCCGACAGGGCCCGAACACTGAAGCTTTCTTT
TRBJ1-1 TRBV19 14 . once CASMGSIMNTEAFF TGTGCCAGTATGGGGAGTATTATGAACACTGAAGCTTTCTTT
TRBJ1-2 TRBV2 14 . . CASSERPANYGYTF TGTGCCAGCAGTGAGCGCCCGGCTAACTATGGCTACACCTTC
TRBJ2-5 TRBV13 17 TRBD2 once CASSFRSPLAEQETQYF TGTGCCAGCAGCTTTCGTTCACCCCTAGCGGAACAAGAGACCCAGTACTTC
TRBJ2-7 TRBV7-9 13 . . CASSTRQAAEQYF TGTGCCAGCAGCACAAGACAGGCAGCCGAGCAGTACTTC
TRBJ2-7 TRBV6-5 13 TRBD1 . CASSLQGAYEQYF TGTGCCAGCAGCTTACAGGGGGCCTACGAGCAGTACTTC
TRBJ1-5 TRBV27 16 TRBD1 . CASSPYGQVEEAVQHF TGTGCCAGCAGTCCCTACGGACAGGTGGAGGAGGCGGTCCAGCATTTT
TRBJ1-1 TRBV6-5 15 . . CASSYSVTGNTEAFF TGTGCCAGCAGTTACTCGGTGACAGGCAACACTGAAGCTTTCTTT
TRBJ2-7 TRBV29-1 14 TRBD2 . CSVWLADSSYEQYF TGCAGCGTTTGGCTAGCGGATTCTTCCTACGAGCAGTACTTC
TRBJ1-2 TRBV9 14 . . CASSEQGVNYGYTF TGTGCCAGCAGCGAGCAAGGGGTTAACTATGGCTACACCTTC
TRBJ2-6 TRBV10-3 13 . . CATGHPGANVLTF TGTGCCACCGGACACCCAGGGGCCAACGTCCTGACTTTC
TRBJ2-7 TRBV6-6 14 . . CASSHPDRAYEQYF TGTGCCAGCAGTCACCCGGACAGAGCCTACGAGCAGTACTTC
TRBJ2-7 TRBV29-1 11 TRBD1 . CSVDHRGEQYF TGCAGCGTTGACCACAGGGGCGAGCAGTACTTC
TRBJ2-5 TRBV28 15 TRBD2 . CASSLYRGGPETQYF TGTGCCAGCAGTTTGTATCGGGGGGGGCCGGAGACCCAGTACTTC
TRBJ2-7 TRBV2 12 . . CASTGQTYEQYF TGTGCCAGCACTGGACAAACCTACGAGCAGTACTTC
TRBJ2-7 TRBV2 21 . . CASSEGGTAGVGARSLYEQYF TGTGCCAGCAGTGAAGGCGGGACGGCCGGGGTCGGAGCAAGGTCCCTATACGAGCAGTACTTC
TRBJ1-6 TRBV15 13 . . CATSSPGDSPLHF TGTGCCACCAGCAGCCCTGGAGATTCACCCCTCCACTTT
TRBJ1-2 TRBV6-1 15 . . CASSEARGSHYGYTF TGTGCCAGTAGTGAAGCCAGAGGGTCTCACTATGGCTACACCTTC
TRBJ1-5 TRBV11-2 14 . . CASSLVPGYQPQHF TGTGCCAGCAGCTTAGTGCCAGGGTATCAGCCCCAGCATTTT
TRBJ2-6 TRBV7-3 16 TRBD1 . CASSPDRASGANVLTF TGTGCCAGCAGCCCCGACAGGGCCTCTGGGGCCAACGTCCTGACTTTC
TRBJ1-5 TRBV2 12 . . CASNRGGQPQHF TGTGCCAGCAACCGGGGGGGTCAGCCCCAGCATTTT
TRBJ1-5 TRBV11-2 9 . . CASSQAWHF TGTGCCAGCAGCCAGGCATGGCATTTT
TRBJ2-1 TRBV7-9 15 TRBD2 once CASSSLAGGDNEQFF TGTGCCAGCAGCAGTCTAGCGGGGGGGGACAATGAGCAGTTCTTC
TRBJ1-2 TRBV5-1 15 . . CASSLAFQDTYGYTF TGCGCCAGCAGCTTGGCCTTTCAGGACACCTATGGCTACACCTTC
TRBJ1-2 TRBV5-6 15 TRBD1 . CASSSQGEANYGYTF TGTGCCAGCAGCTCGCAGGGGGAAGCTAACTATGGCTACACCTTC
TRBJ2-3 TRBV29-1 14 TRBD1 . CSVIGTASTDTQYF TGCAGCGTGATAGGGACAGCAAGCACAGATACGCAGTATTTT
TRBJ2-5 TRBV7-7 15 . once CASSFSFGALETQYF TGTGCTAGCAGCTTCTCCTTTGGGGCTTTGGAGACCCAGTACTTC
TRBJ2-7 TRBV5-4 15 TRBD1 . CASSLLGTGDYEQYF TGTGCCAGCAGCTTGCTCGGGACAGGGGACTACGAGCAGTACTTC
TRBJ1-1 TRBV5-1 14 . . CASSFLGGNTEAFF TGCGCCAGCAGCTTCTTAGGGGGGAACACTGAAGCTTTCTTT
TRBJ2-1 TRBV9 17 TRBD2 . CASSHRTSGESYNEQFF TGTGCCAGCAGCCACCGGACTAGCGGGGAATCCTACAATGAGCAGTTCTTC
TRBJ1-1 TRBV29-1 13 TRBD1 . CSVVGTANTEAFF TGCAGCGTTGTAGGGACAGCCAACACTGAAGCTTTCTTT
TRBJ2-7 TRBV19 14 TRBD1 once CASSISGGPYEQYF TGTGCCAGTAGTATTTCAGGGGGCCCCTACGAGCAGTACTTC
TRBJ1-2 TRBV4-1 16 . . CASSPTLTGWNYGYTF TGCGCCAGCAGCCCAACATTGACAGGTTGGAACTATGGCTACACCTTC
TRBJ2-5 TRBV6-6 15 TRBD2 . CASLAIAGGQETQYF TGTGCCAGCTTGGCCATAGCGGGGGGCCAAGAGACCCAGTACTTC
TRBJ1-1 TRBV7-7 13 . . CASSLGPTTEAFF TGTGCTAGCAGCTTAGGGCCGACTACTGAAGCTTTCTTT
TRBJ1-3 TRBV11-2 14 TRBD1 . CASSPTGSGNTIYF TGTGCCAGCAGCCCGACAGGGTCAGGAAACACCATATATTTT
TRBJ1-1 TRBV7-9 15 . . CASSLAGGGTREAFF TGTGCCAGCAGCTTAGCGGGTGGAGGGACCCGTGAAGCTTTCTTT
TRBJ2-2 TRBV15 15 . . CATSRDRGSTGELFF TGTGCCACCAGCAGAGATCGCGGGTCCACCGGGGAGCTGTTTTTT
TRBJ1-5 TRBV6-5 15 TRBD1 . CASSQGVYSNQPQHF TGTGCCAGCAGTCAGGGGGTTTACAGCAATCAGCCCCAGCATTTT
TRBJ1-5 TRBV6-6 16 . . CASSYSTGDFNQPQHF TGTGCCAGCAGTTACTCGACAGGAGACTTCAATCAGCCCCAGCATTTT
TRBJ2-7 TRBV7-6 15 . . CASSLGGGGVYEQYF TGTGCCAGCAGCTTAGGGGGAGGGGGTGTTTACGAGCAGTACTTC
TRBJ1-3 TRBV23-1 13 . . CASPQGTGNTIYF TGCGCCAGCCCACAGGGTACTGGAAACACCATATATTTT
TRBJ2-1 TRBV19 14 . . CASSIGDTYNEQFF TGTGCCAGTAGTATTGGGGACACATACAATGAGCAGTTCTTC
TRBJ1-3 TRBV9 17 . . CASSEPIDRFSGNTIYF TGTGCCAGCAGCGAACCGATAGACAGGTTCTCTGGAAACACCATATATTTT